The 5 T cell receptor beta chains below all came from one sample that was sequenced in a study of T-cell reconstitution after alpha-beta-depleted transplantation in children. Researchers prepared the TCRbeta library using unique molecular identifiers, the study reports. TCRdb reprocessed the PCR reads via MiXCR and lists one record per CDR3 protein. The table includes 25,000 to 30,000 distinct CDR3 sequences, over 5% detected once. The sample in question was PBMCs, mostly from graft donor cells, obtained 180 days after TCRalphabeta/CD19-depleted stem cell transplant. The receptors stem from a male patient under 18 who had a stem cell transplant for acute myeloid leukemia, so the T cells may come from the graft donor.

This clonotype was counted at least ten times. The chain couples TRBV5-1 to TRBJ1-2, with a possible D match to TRBD1 (6 bases). Per the germline V gene, CDR1 is SGHRS and CDR2 is YFSETQ. Between the trimmed V and J ends, which lost 5 bases and 3 bases, there was a span of 20 bases. The CDR3 runs 16 residues. The CDR3 loop is CASRTGTLAVDYGYTF. DNA for the CDR3: TGCGCCAGCAGGACCGGGACATTAGCAGTAGACTATGGCTACACCTTC.

In this sample, this clonotype turned up many times. This chain joins TRBV3-1 and TRBJ2-3; 9 nucleotides agree with TRBD2. The germline V gene encodes CDR1 LGHDT and CDR2 YNNKEL (reference sequence). V lost 1 base and J lost 5; bases outside the gene matches: 7. The length of the CDR3 is 16 residues. CDR3 loop: CASSQGGGGAEDTQYF. CDR3 coding DNA: TGTGCCAGCAGCCAAGGGGGCGGGGGGGCCGAAGATACGCAGTATTTT.

By sample fraction, this clonotype is medium-sized. The chain combines TRBV6-6 with TRBJ2-5; TRBD1 agrees at 8 bases. This CDR3 spans 16 amino acids. V lost 5 bases and J lost 5; bases outside the gene matches: 13. Germline V gene data show CDR1 as MNHNY and CDR2 as SVGAGI (reference sequence). The CDR3 region is CASSQPLTGVAETQYF. The CDR3 DNA is TGTGCCAGCAGTCAACCACTGACAGGGGTAGCGGAGACCCAGTACTTC.

This rearrangement joins TRBV19 to TRBJ2-1; 15 bases align to TRBD2. The germline V gene has CDR1 LNHDA and CDR2 SQIVND (reference sequence). The trim removed 4 bases at V and 2 bases at J, leaving 6 bases unmatched. This CDR3 spans 18 amino acids. Here the CDR3 reads CASSTQGLAGGPYNEQFF. The CDR3 DNA reads as TGTGCCAGTAGTACCCAAGGACTAGCGGGAGGGCCCTACAATGAGCAGTTCTTC.

This clonotype was detected ten times or more. The DNA for the CDR3 is TGTGCCAGCAGCTTAGCGTCAGGGATCTCTGAAGCTTTCTTT. Its protein product is CASSLASGISEAFF. V gene TRBV7-2 combines with J gene TRBJ1-1; perhaps TRBD1 as D (5 bases). V was clipped by 0 bases and J by 6 bases, with 11 bases between them. This CDR3 spans 14 amino acids. Germline V gene sequence: CDR1 SGHTA, CDR2 FQGNSA.